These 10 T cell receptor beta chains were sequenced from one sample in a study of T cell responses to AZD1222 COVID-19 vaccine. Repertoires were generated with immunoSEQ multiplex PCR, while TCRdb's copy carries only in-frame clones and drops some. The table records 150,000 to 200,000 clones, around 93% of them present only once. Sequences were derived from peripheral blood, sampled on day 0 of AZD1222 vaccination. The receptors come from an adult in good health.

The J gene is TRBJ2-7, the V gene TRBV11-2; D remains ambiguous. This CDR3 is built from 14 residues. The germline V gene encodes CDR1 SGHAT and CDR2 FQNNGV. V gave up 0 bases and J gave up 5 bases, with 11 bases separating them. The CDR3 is CASSLEISKNEQYF. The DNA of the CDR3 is TGTGCCAGCAGCTTAGAAATTTCAAAGAACGAGCAGTACTTC.

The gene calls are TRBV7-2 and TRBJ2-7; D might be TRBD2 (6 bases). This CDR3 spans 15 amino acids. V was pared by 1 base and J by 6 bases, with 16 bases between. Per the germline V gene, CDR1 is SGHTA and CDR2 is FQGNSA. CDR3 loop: CASSLVGGTPVEQYF. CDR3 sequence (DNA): TGTGCCAGCAGCTTAGTCGGCGGGACCCCCGTCGAGCAGTACTTC.

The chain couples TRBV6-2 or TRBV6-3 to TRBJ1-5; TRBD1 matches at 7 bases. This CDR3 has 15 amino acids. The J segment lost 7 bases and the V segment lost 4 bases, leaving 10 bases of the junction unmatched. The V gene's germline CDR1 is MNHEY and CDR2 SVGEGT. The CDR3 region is CASSSSDRVRQPQHF. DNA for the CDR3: TGTGCCAGCAGTTCGTCCGACAGGGTCCGGCAGCCCCAGCATTTT.

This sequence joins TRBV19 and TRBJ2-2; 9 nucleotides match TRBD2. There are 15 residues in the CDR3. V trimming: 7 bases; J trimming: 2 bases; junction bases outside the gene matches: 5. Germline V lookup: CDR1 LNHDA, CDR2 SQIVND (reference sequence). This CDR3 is CASTSLAGNTGELFF. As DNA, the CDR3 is TGTGCCAGTACCTCGCTAGCGGGAAACACCGGGGAGCTGTTTTTT.

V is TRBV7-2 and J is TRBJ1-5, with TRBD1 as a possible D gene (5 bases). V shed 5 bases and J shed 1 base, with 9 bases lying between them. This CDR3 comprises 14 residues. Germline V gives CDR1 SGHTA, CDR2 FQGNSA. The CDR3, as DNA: TGTGCCAGCAGCGTAACAGGAAGCAATCAGCCCCAGCATTTT. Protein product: CASSVTGSNQPQHF.

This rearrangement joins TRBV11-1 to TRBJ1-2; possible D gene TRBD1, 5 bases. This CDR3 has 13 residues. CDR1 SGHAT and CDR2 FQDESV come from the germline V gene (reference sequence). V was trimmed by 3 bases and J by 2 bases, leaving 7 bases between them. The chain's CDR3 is CASSFRGNYGYTF. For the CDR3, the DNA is TGTGCCAGCAGCTTCCGGGGGAACTATGGCTACACCTTC.

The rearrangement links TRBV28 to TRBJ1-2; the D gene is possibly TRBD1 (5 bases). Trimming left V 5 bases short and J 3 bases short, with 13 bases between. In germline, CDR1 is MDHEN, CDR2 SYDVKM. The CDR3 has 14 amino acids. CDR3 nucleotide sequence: TGTGCCAGCAGTCCCGAAGGGACCTACTATGGCTACACCTTC. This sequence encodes CASSPEGTYYGYTF.

The CDR3, as DNA: TGTGCCTGGACCGCCTCTCGTGAGCAGTTCTTC. Translating gives CAWTASREQFF. This chain connects TRBV30 to TRBJ2-1; D unresolved. The CDR3 is made up of 11 amino acids. The V gene's germline CDR1 is GTSNPN and CDR2 SVGIG (reference sequence). V was shortened by 4 bases and J by 9 bases, with 10 bases between the two germline ends.

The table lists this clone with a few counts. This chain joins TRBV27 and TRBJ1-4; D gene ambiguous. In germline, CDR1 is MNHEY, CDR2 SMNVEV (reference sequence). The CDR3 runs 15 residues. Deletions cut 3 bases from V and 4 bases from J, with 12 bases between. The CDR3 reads CASSFRVEVNEKLFF. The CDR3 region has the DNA TGTGCCAGCAGTTTCCGCGTTGAGGTTAATGAAAAACTGTTTTTT. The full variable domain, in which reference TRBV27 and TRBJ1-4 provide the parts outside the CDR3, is EAQVTQNPRYLITVTGKKLTVTCSQNMNHEYMSWYRQDPGLGLRQIYYSMNVEVTDKGDVPEGYKVSRKEKRNFPLILESPSPNQTSLYFCASSFRVEVNEKLFFGSGTQLSVL.

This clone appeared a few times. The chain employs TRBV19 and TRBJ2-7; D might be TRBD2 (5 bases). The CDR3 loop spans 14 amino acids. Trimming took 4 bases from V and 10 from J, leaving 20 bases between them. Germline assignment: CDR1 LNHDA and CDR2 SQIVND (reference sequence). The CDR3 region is CASSTSLYTGNQYF. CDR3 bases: TGTGCCAGTAGTACTTCCCTCTATACCGGGAATCAGTACTTC.